This T cell receptor (beta chain) was profiled in a study of CD8+ T cells in alopecia areata. Using CD4, CD8alpha, NKG2D, NKG2ACE and other markers, pooled cutaneous lymph node cells were sorted. Germline CDR1 reads NNHDY; CDR2 reads SYVADS. This CDR3 is 13 amino acids long. Whole-study findings and limits: Researchers report lesional scalp, most notably alopecia totalis/universalis, outstripped normal scalp in clonality.

About this clone itself: Antigen unknown. Genes and germline come from the mouse. The read gets to within 4 residues of the CDR3 end, and the germline J gene fills in the rest.

The sequencing template was cDNA reverse transcribed from extracted RNA. The protocol was immunoSEQ multiplex PCR, while the TCRdb copy is restricted to in-frame clones and leaves out a portion. The sample is made up of around 300,000 clones, none counted only once. This TCR was recovered from a C3H/HeJ mouse with alopecia areata. These mice share the MHC haplotype H2-k. The specimen was CD4+ T cells sorted from a lymph node. The chain uses TRBV13-3 and TRBJ1-1, with 12 bases fitting TRBD1. Partial CDR3 DNA: TGTGCCAGCAGTCGGGACAGGGGGCGA. This gives the protein CASSRDRGR. The whole CDR3 region reads CASSRDRGREVFF.